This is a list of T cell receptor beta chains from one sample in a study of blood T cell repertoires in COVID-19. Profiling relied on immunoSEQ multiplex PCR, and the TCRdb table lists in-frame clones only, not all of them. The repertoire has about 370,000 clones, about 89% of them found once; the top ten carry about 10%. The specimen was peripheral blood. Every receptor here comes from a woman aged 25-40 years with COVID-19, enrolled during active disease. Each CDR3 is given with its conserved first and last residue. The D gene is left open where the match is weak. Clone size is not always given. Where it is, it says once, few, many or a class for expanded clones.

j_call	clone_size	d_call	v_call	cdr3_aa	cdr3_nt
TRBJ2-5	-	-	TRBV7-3	CASSLTGTPQETQYF	TGTGCCAGCAGCTTAACGGGGACACCGCAAGAGACCCAGTACTTC
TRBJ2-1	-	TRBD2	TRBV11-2	CASSHYGLVVSYNEQFF	TGTGCCAGCAGTCATTACGGACTAGTAGTTTCCTACAATGAGCAGTTCTTC
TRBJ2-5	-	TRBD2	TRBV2	CASRPGLAEETQYF	TGTGCCAGCAGGCCGGGACTAGCGGAAGAGACCCAGTACTTC
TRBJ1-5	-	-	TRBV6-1	CASSEGAASNQPQHF	TGTGCCAGCAGTGAAGGGGCAGCTAGCAATCAGCCCCAGCATTTT
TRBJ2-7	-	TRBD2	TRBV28	CATAGGFSYEQYF	TGTGCCACAGCGGGAGGTTTCTCCTACGAGCAGTACTTC
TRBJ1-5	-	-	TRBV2	CASGGESNQPQHF	TGTGCCAGCGGAGGGGAAAGCAATCAGCCCCAGCATTTT
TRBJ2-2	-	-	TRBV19	CASSISAANTGELFF	TGTGCCAGTAGTATTTCCGCAGCGAACACCGGGGAGCTGTTTTTT
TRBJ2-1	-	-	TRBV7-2	CASSSRWNEQFF	TGTGCCAGCAGCTCCCGGTGGAATGAGCAGTTCTTC
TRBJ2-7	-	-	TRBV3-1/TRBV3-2	CASRHSHSYEQYF	TGTGCCAGCAGGCACTCCCATTCCTACGAGCAGTACTTC
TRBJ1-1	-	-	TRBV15	CATSRDRGSRSFF	TGTGCCACCAGCAGAGACAGGGGATCGAGGTCTTTCTTT
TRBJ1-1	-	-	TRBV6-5	CASSYSGTYTEAFF	TGTGCCAGCAGTTACTCGGGGACATACACTGAAGCTTTCTTT
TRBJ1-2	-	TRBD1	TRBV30	CAWGGTDYNYGYTF	TGTGCCTGGGGAGGGACAGATTATAACTATGGCTACACCTTC
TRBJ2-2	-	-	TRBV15	CATSRDRNTGELFF	TGTGCCACCAGCAGAGATCGTAACACCGGGGAGCTGTTTTTT
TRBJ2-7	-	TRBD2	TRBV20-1	CSASGGRGYEQYF	TGCAGTGCTAGTGGCGGGAGGGGCTACGAGCAGTACTTC
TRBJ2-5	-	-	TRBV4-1	CASSQESSEVYETQYF	TGCGCCAGCAGCCAAGAGAGTAGTGAGGTTTATGAGACCCAGTACTTC
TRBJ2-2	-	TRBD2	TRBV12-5	CASSRAGGGTGELFF	TGTGCTAGTAGTCGAGCGGGAGGGGGCACCGGGGAGCTGTTTTTT
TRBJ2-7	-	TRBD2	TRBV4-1	CASSPTGGTSGRYEQYF	TGCGCCAGCAGCCCCACAGGGGGGACTAGCGGGAGGTACGAGCAGTACTTC
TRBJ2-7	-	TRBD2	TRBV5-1	CASSLGLAGGHNEQYF	TGCGCCAGCAGCTTGGGACTAGCGGGAGGGCACAACGAGCAGTACTTC
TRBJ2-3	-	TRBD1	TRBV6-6	CASSPGGADTQYF	TGTGCCAGCAGTCCAGGGGGCGCAGATACGCAGTATTTT
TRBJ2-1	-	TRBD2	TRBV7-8	CASSPGRLAGSSYNEQFF	TGTGCCAGCAGCCCTGGACGGCTAGCGGGATCCTCGTACAATGAGCAGTTCTTC
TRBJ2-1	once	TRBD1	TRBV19	CASSLGTGGAYEQFF	TGTGCCAGTAGTCTTGGGACAGGGGGCGCGTATGAGCAGTTCTTC
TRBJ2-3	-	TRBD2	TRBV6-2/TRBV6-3	CASSILAGGRDTQYF	TGTGCCAGCAGTATACTAGCGGGAGGGCGAGATACGCAGTATTTT
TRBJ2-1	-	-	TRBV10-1	CASSEDSRSYNEQFF	TGCGCCAGCAGTGAGGACAGCCGCTCCTACAATGAGCAGTTCTTC
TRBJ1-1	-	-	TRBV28	CASSLYPDMNTEAFF	TGTGCCAGCAGTTTATATCCAGATATGAACACTGAAGCTTTCTTT
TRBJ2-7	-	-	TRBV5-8	CASSLGFESSYEQYF	TGTGCCAGCAGCTTGGGCTTTGAGAGCTCCTACGAGCAGTACTTC
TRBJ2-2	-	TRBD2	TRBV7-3	CASSNRLAGGELFF	TGTGCCAGCAGCAACAGACTAGCGGGAGGGGAGCTGTTTTTT
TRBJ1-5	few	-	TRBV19	CASSIVWAGRSNQPQHF	TGTGCCAGTAGTATAGTTTGGGCAGGGCGAAGCAATCAGCCCCAGCATTTT
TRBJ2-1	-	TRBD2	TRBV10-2	CASVAREGTYNEQFF	TGCGCCAGTGTCGCGCGGGAGGGTACCTACAATGAGCAGTTCTTC
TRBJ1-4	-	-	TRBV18	CASSPPEGRGEKLFF	TGTGCCAGCTCACCACCGGAGGGCCGGGGAGAAAAACTGTTTTTT
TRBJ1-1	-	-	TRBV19	CASSPLGGMNTEAFF	TGTGCCAGTAGTCCGCTAGGTGGTATGAACACTGAAGCTTTCTTT
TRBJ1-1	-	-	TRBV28	CASSLRLGRGGTEAFF	TGTGCCAGCAGTTTGCGTCTGGGGCGGGGGGGAACTGAAGCTTTCTTT
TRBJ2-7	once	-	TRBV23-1	CASSQQVYSYEQYF	TGCGCCAGCAGTCAACAGGTTTACTCCTACGAGCAGTACTTC
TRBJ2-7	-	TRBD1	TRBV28	CASSPGTGSAEQYF	TGTGCCAGCAGTCCCGGGACAGGGAGCGCCGAGCAGTACTTC
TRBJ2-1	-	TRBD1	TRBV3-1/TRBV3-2	CASSQVGSGTGGYNEQFF	TGTGCCAGCAGCCAAGTCGGATCCGGGACAGGGGGATACAATGAGCAGTTCTTC
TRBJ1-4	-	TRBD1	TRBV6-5	CASSYVYDRGSEKLFF	TGTGCCAGCAGTTACGTCTACGACAGGGGGAGTGAAAAACTGTTTTTT
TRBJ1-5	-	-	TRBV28	CASSSQTGLNNQPQHF	TGTGCCAGCAGTTCCCAAACAGGATTAAACAATCAGCCCCAGCATTTT
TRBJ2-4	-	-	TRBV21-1	CASSTGDLAKNIQYF	TGTGCCAGCAGCACAGGGGACCTAGCCAAAAACATTCAGTACTTC
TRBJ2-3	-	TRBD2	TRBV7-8	CASRATSGVTDTQYF	TGTGCCAGCAGAGCTACTAGCGGGGTCACAGATACGCAGTATTTT
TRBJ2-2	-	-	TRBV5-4	CASSLVTNTGELFF	TGTGCCAGCAGCTTGGTCACGAACACCGGGGAGCTGTTTTTT
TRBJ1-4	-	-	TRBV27	CASSSRANEKLFF	TGTGCCAGCAGCAGCAGGGCTAATGAAAAACTGTTTTTT
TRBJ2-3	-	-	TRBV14	CASSQATPGVDTQYF	TGTGCCAGCAGCCAAGCTACCCCCGGGGTAGATACGCAGTATTTT
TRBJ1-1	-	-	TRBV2	CASRTRQMNTEAFF	TGTGCCAGCAGAACAAGACAGATGAACACTGAAGCTTTCTTT
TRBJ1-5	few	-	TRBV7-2	CASSLRGDQPQHF	TGTGCCAGCAGCCTAAGGGGCGACCAGCCCCAGCATTTT
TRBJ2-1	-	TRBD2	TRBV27	CASSLRTSLNEQFF	TGTGCCAGCAGTTTAAGGACTAGCCTTAATGAGCAGTTCTTC
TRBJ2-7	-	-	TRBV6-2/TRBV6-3	CASSYGRGDEQYF	TGTGCCAGCAGTTACGGCAGGGGCGACGAGCAGTACTTC
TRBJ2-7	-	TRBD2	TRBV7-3	CASSLAPSGRTSSYEQYF	TGTGCCAGCAGCTTAGCGCCGAGCGGGAGGACGAGCTCCTACGAGCAGTACTTC
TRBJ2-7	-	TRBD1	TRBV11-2	CASSLRTGPYEQYF	TGTGCCAGCAGCTTACGGACAGGGCCCTACGAGCAGTACTTC
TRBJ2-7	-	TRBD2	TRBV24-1	CATSDSLLAGGREQYF	TGTGCCACCAGTGATTCTCTACTAGCGGGAGGTAGGGAGCAGTACTTC
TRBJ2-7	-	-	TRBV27	CASSRRQEASYEQYF	TGTGCCAGCAGTCGGCGACAGGAGGCTTCCTACGAGCAGTACTTC
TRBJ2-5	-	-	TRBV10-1	CASGISGQETQYF	TGCGCCAGCGGGATTAGCGGACAAGAGACCCAGTACTTC
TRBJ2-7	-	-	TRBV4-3	CASSQDQGGSYEQYF	TGCGCCAGCAGCCAAGATCAGGGCGGTTCCTACGAGCAGTACTTC
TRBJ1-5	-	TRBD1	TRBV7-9	CASSLSQGGPDQPQHF	TGTGCCAGCAGCTTATCCCAGGGGGGTCCGGATCAGCCCCAGCATTTT
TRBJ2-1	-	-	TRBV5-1	CASSGRGYNEQFF	TGCGCCAGCAGCGGGAGAGGCTACAATGAGCAGTTCTTC
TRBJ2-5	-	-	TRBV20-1	CSVTRMETQYF	TGCAGTGTAACGCGCATGGAGACCCAGTACTTC
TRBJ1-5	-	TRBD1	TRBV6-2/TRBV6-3	CASSYGRGFSNQPQHF	TGTGCCAGCAGTTACGGCAGGGGGTTTAGCAATCAGCCCCAGCATTTT